The 22 T cell receptor beta chains below all came from one sample that was sequenced in a study of T-cell memory formation after mild COVID-19. TCRdb passed the 5' RACE reads through MiXCR, listing each CDR3 protein once. The sample has about 430,000 distinct CDR3 sequences, approximately 25% seen once; the top ten hold 8.5% to 9%. The sequencing input was PBMCs or a T cell subset sorted from them (not recorded which). The source is an adult woman who had mild COVID-19 (a few samples of this study predate the infection). Cell type and time point are not known.

This clonotype occurred a few times. The genes are TRBV7-9 and TRBJ2-1, with D maybe TRBD2 (6 bases). The V gene lost 4 bases and the J gene lost 4 bases, with 11 bases spanning the gap. Germline V gives CDR1 SEHNR, CDR2 FQNEAQ (reference sequence). There are 14 residues in the CDR3. This chain's CDR3 is CASSSADYYNEQFF. The DNA for the CDR3 is TGTGCCAGCAGCTCCGCGGACTATTACAATGAGCAGTTCTTC.

This clonotype was observed a few times. The chain recombines TRBV24-1 with TRBJ2-5; 14 nucleotides align to TRBD2. Germline V lookup: CDR1 KGHDR, CDR2 SFDVKD. The ends lost 3 bases at V and 0 bases at J; junction bases unmatched: 8. The CDR3 consists of 19 residues. CDR3 protein: CATSDPGLAGDGYQETQYF. The CDR3 coding sequence is TGTGCCACCAGTGATCCGGGACTAGCGGGGGACGGGTACCAAGAGACCCAGTACTTC.

The V gene is TRBV29-1, the J gene TRBJ1-6, with D possibly being TRBD1 (6 bases). The CDR3 sequence is 13 residues long. V lost 5 bases, J lost 6 bases, and 11 bases lay in between. Germline assignment: CDR1 SQVTM and CDR2 ANQGSEA. CDR3 in DNA: TGCAGCGTTCTCCAGGGGCGTAATTCACCCCTCCACTTT. This sequence encodes CSVLQGRNSPLHF.

A few counts support this clonotype. The rearrangement uses TRBV7-6 and TRBJ2-6; 7 nucleotides line up with TRBD1. The CDR3 has 19 amino acids. CDR1 and CDR2 (germline): SGHVS, FNYEAQ. The V and J ends lost 5 bases and 2 bases, in that order; junction bases with no gene match: 15. CDR3: CASSRPRGQTRTGANVLTF. Written as DNA, the CDR3 is TGTGCCAGCAGCCGGCCCCGGGGACAGACCCGTACTGGGGCCAACGTCCTGACTTTC.

This chain uses TRBV12-3 or TRBV12-4 with TRBJ1-2; no clear D gene. CDR3 size: 13 residues. V gave up 6 bases and J gave up 7 bases, with 15 bases separating them. CDR3 region: CASRSGLTPGYTF. The CDR3 bases are TGTGCCAGCAGAAGCGGACTTACTCCTGGCTACACCTTC.

The V gene is TRBV29-1, the J gene TRBJ2-1; the D gene is possibly TRBD1 (5 bases). Germline loops: CDR1 SQVTM, CDR2 ANQGSEA. Between the trimmed V and J ends, which lost 7 bases and 6 bases, there was a span of 16 bases. This CDR3 contains 13 residues. CDR3 in DNA: TGCAGCGCTGGTCTAGGGCAGGGCAATGAGCAGTTCTTC. Its protein is CSAGLGQGNEQFF.

The gene calls are TRBV5-4 and TRBJ2-5, with D perhaps given as TRBD1 or TRBD2 (7 bases each). The CDR3 has 16 amino acids. V lost 4 bases to trimming and J lost 2 bases, with 18 bases between them. Germline V gene lookup returns CDR1 SGHNT and CDR2 YYREEE (reference sequence). CDR3 DNA sequence: TGTGCCAGCAGCCCTCGACAGGGAGGGGGTCAAGAGACCCAGTACTTC. Its translation is CASSPRQGGGQETQYF. The variable domain in full, completed from reference TRBV5-4 and TRBJ2-5, reads ETGVTQSPTHLIKTRGQQVTLRCSSQSGHNTVSWYQQALGQGPQFIFQYYREEENGRGNFPPRFSGLQFPNYSSELNVNALELDDSALYLCASSPRQGGGQETQYFGPGTRLLVL.

The V gene is TRBV12-3 or TRBV12-4, the J gene TRBJ2-7; 10 bases agree with TRBD2. The ends lost 4 bases at V and 2 bases at J; junction bases unmatched: 14. The CDR3 consists of 18 residues. The chain's CDR3 is CASSSSYTTSGDTYEQYF. The CDR3 DNA reads as TGTGCCAGCAGTTCATCTTACACTACTAGCGGGGACACCTACGAGCAGTACTTC.

In this sample, this clonotype turned up a few times. The chain couples TRBV5-1 to TRBJ2-1; D is unclear. Germline V gene data show CDR1 as SGHRS and CDR2 as YFSETQ. This CDR3 contains 15 residues. V was cut by 0 bases and J by 3 bases, with 10 bases left in between. This chain's CDR3 is CASSLDPGVYNEQFF. CDR3 coding DNA: TGCGCCAGCAGCTTGGATCCGGGCGTCTACAATGAGCAGTTCTTC.

The chain employs TRBV7-8 and TRBJ2-2; D unresolved. The CDR3 is made up of 13 amino acids. Trimming shortened V by 5 bases and J by 8 bases, and 12 bases separated the two germline ends. Germline V lookup: CDR1 SGHVS, CDR2 FQNEAQ. The CDR3, as DNA: TGTGCCAGCAGCCCAACCTCGAGAGGGGAGCTGTTTTTT. Its translation is CASSPTSRGELFF.

This clonotype showed up just a few times. V usage is TRBV7-2 and J usage is TRBJ1-1, with D possibly TRBD1 on 5 matching bases. This CDR3 contains 13 residues. Germline values: CDR1 SGHTA, CDR2 FQGNSA. V was cut by 1 base and J by 10 bases, with 13 bases left in between. The CDR3 loop is CASSLVEGQGAFF. In nucleotides, the CDR3 is TGTGCCAGCAGCTTAGTGGAAGGGCAGGGAGCTTTCTTT.

There are a few counts of this clonotype. The chain links TRBV12-3 or TRBV12-4 to TRBJ2-7; TRBD1 aligns across 9 bases. The V gene end was trimmed by 6 bases and the J gene end by 1 base; junction bases not matched to a gene: 7. The length of the CDR3 is 15 residues. The CDR3 DNA sequence: TGTGCCAGCAGCTACCGGGACAGGGTTTCCTACGAGCAGTACTTC. This gives the protein CASSYRDRVSYEQYF.

Concerning this clonotype: One junction end does not reproduce the germline sequence, and a read error may be involved. V and J are TRBV7-9 and TRBJ1-2; D call uncertain. Germline loops: CDR1 SEHNR, CDR2 FQNEAQ (reference sequence). This CDR3 contains 10 residues. CDR3 sequence reads: CASSSRSLGF. The CDR3 DNA follows: TGTGCCAGCAGCTCCCGTTCTCTCGGATTC.

This rearrangement joins TRBV5-1 to TRBJ2-1; D possibly corresponds to TRBD1 (5 bases). CDR1 is SGHRS and CDR2 is YFSETQ in the germline V gene. Trimming removed 2 bases at V and 8 bases at J, with 23 bases between. This CDR3 region has 17 residues. The CDR3 nucleotides read TGCGCCAGCAGCTTTTTCCCCCAGGGTTGGACACAGGATGAGCAGTTCTTC. Its translation is CASSFFPQGWTQDEQFF.

The CDR3 DNA is TGCAGCGTTCGGGACAGGGGAAGCTACACCTTC. Protein product: CSVRDRGSYTF. This sequence joins TRBV29-1 and TRBJ1-2, with 10 bases identical to TRBD1. Germline V gene lookup returns CDR1 SQVTM and CDR2 ANQGSEA. Germline trimming cut 5 bases from V and 9 bases from J; bases unmatched to any gene: 3. The CDR3 spans 11 residues.

This chain joins TRBV6-5 and TRBJ2-7; D perhaps matches TRBD1 (5 bases). The ends were cut back, 6 bases at V and 6 bases at J, with 9 bases in the middle. The CDR3 covers 11 residues. Germline CDR1 reads MNHEY; CDR2 reads SVGAGI. In DNA form, the CDR3 reads TGTGCCAGCAGACACGACAGCGAGCAGTACTTC. Translated: CASRHDSEQYF.

This clonotype has only a few counts. J is TRBJ1-4 and V is TRBV12-3 or TRBV12-4; 9 bases are a match to TRBD1. V gave up 6 bases and J gave up 5 bases; unmatched junction bases: 13. This CDR3 has 17 amino acids. Written as DNA, the CDR3 is TGTGCCAGCAGCCTAAGGGGACAGGGCGTAAAAAATGAAAAACTGTTTTTT. It codes for CASSLRGQGVKNEKLFF.

V is TRBV7-2 and J is TRBJ2-2; 13 bases map to TRBD2. Per germline, CDR1 SGHTA and CDR2 FQGNSA. With 3 bases clipped from V and 3 bases from J, the junction kept 1 base outside the gene matches. The CDR3 runs 16 residues. CDR3 residues: CASSFGLAGDTGELFF. In DNA form, the CDR3 reads TGTGCCAGCAGCTTCGGACTAGCGGGGGACACCGGGGAGCTGTTTTTT.

This clonotype came up a few times. This sequence joins TRBV6-5 and TRBJ1-1; 9 bases match TRBD1. V gave up 7 bases and J gave up 5 bases; unmatched junction bases: 8. This CDR3 contains 14 residues. Germline-derived CDR1 and CDR2 are MNHEY and SVGAGI. CDR3 sequence: CASTTQGARTEAFF. The DNA of the CDR3 is TGTGCCAGCACTACACAGGGGGCGCGTACTGAAGCTTTCTTT.

This clonotype was counted a few times. This chain joins TRBV12-3 or TRBV12-4 and TRBJ2-2; tentative D call: TRBD2 (5 bases). V shed 3 bases and J shed 6 bases, with 8 bases lying between them. The CDR3 length is 13 residues. This CDR3 is CASSFVRAGELFF. CDR3 bases: TGTGCCAGCAGTTTTGTGCGGGCCGGGGAGCTGTTTTTT.

V usage is TRBV24-1 and J usage is TRBJ2-1; 7 nucleotides align to TRBD2. The CDR3 covers 15 residues. The germline CDR1 and CDR2 sequences are KGHDR and SFDVKD. J was trimmed by 8 bases and V by 2 bases; bases with no gene match: 8. CDR3 in DNA: TGTGCCACCAGTGATTCGGGGAGGGAATCGGATGAGCAGTTCTTC. Translation: CATSDSGRESDEQFF.

The rearrangement joins TRBV24-1 to TRBJ2-7, with a possible D match to TRBD1 (6 bases). V shed 3 bases and J shed 6 bases, with 14 bases lying between them. The CDR3 covers 14 residues. Germline V gives CDR1 KGHDR, CDR2 SFDVKD. CDR3 sequence (DNA): TGTGCCACCAGTGATCCAAAACAGGGTTTCGAGCAGTACTTC. It specifies CATSDPKQGFEQYF.